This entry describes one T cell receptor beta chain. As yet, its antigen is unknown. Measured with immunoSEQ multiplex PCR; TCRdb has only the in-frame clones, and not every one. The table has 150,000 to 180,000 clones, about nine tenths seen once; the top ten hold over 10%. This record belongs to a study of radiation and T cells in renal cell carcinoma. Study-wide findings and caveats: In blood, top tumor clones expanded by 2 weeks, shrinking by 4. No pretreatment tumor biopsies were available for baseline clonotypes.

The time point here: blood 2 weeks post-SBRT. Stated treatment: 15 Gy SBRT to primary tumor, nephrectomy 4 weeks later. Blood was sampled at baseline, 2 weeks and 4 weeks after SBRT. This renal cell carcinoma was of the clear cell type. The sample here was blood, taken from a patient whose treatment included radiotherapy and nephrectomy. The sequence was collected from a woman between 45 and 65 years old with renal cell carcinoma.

CDR3 coding DNA: TGTGCCAGCAGCGCCGGACACGCGACGAGTTACGAGCAGTACTTC. It translates to CASSAGHATSYEQYF. The rearrangement links TRBV11-2 to TRBJ2-7; a weak D match, TRBD1 (5 bases). The V gene lost 5 bases and the J gene lost 4 bases, with 18 bases spanning the gap. This CDR3 has 15 residues. CDR1 and CDR2 from the germline V gene are SGHAT and FQNNGV.